The entry below describes one T cell receptor beta chain. Its antigen is undetermined. This table comes from immunoSEQ multiplex PCR, and its TCRdb copy is limited to in-frame clones, with some not included. The table records 41,000 or so clones, more than 60% of them present only once. Peptide-pool stimulation followed by sequencing identified expanded antigen-specific CD4+ clonotypes in the ViraFEST assay. CD4+ T cells were isolated after about nine days of culture. Testing of the vaccine recipients showed negative nucleocapsid antibodies and no prior SARS-CoV-2 infection. These data originate in a study of vaccination effects on CD4 cells after COVID-19. CDR3 length equals 14 residues. The germline V gene encodes CDR1 SGHRS and CDR2 YFSETQ. Trimming at V came to 4 bases and at J to 2 bases, leaving 4 bases not matched to a gene.

This clonotype was sampled from a human donor who received a COVID-19 vaccine. Material: CD4+ T cells from PBMCs cultured with HCoV-OC43 spike peptides, obtained before COVID-19 vaccination. Subset: HCoV-OC43 spike overlapping peptide pool stimulation. The chain recombines TRBV5-1 with TRBJ1-1; 8 bases agree with TRBD1. CDR3 DNA: TGCGCCAGCAGCGGGGGGACAGGTAACACTGAAGCTTTCTTT. It yields the protein CASSGGTGNTEAFF.